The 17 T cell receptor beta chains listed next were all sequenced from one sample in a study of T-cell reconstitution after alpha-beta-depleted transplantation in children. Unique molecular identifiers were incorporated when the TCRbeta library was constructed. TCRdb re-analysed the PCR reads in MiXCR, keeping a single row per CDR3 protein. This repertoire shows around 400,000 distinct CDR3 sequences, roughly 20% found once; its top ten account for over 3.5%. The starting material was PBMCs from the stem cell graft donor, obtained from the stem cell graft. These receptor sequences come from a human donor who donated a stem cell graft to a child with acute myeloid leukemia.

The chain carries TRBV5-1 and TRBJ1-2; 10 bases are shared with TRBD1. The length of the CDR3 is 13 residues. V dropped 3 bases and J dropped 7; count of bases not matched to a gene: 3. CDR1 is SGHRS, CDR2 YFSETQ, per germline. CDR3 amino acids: CASSSTGGPGYTF. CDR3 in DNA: TGCGCCAGCAGCTCGACAGGGGGCCCTGGCTACACCTTC.

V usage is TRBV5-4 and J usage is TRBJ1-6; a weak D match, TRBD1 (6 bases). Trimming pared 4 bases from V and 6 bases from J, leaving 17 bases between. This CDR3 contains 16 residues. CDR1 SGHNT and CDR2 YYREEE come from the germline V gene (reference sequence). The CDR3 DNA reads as TGTGCCAGCAGCACTGCTACAGGGTCAGGTAATTCACCCCTCCACTTT. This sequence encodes CASSTATGSGNSPLHF.

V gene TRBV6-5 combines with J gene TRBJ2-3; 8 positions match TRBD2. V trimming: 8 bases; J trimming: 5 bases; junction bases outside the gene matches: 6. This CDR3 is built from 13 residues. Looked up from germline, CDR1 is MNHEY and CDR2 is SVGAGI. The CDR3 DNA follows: TGTGCCAGCGCCTACCTAGCGGGAGATACGCAGTATTTT. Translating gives CASAYLAGDTQYF.

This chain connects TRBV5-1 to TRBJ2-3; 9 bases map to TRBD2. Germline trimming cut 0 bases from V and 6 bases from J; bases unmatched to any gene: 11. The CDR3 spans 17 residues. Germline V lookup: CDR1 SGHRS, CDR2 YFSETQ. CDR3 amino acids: CASSLGASGKVMDTQYF. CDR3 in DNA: TGCGCCAGCAGCTTGGGGGCTAGCGGGAAGGTGATGGATACGCAGTATTTT.

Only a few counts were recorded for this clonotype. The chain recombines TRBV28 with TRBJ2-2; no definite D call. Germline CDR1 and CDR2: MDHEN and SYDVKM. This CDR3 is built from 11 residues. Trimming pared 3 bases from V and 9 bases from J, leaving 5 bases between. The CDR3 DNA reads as TGTGCCAGCAGTTTTAGGCGGGAGCTGTTTTTT. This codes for CASSFRRELFF.

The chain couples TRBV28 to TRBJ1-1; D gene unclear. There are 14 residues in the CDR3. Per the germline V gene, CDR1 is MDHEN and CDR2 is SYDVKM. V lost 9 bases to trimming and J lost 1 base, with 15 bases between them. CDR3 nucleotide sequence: TGTGCCAGTTCCCCGCGGCGGCAGAACACTGAAGCTTTCTTT. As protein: CASSPRRQNTEAFF. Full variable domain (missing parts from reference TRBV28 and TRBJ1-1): DVKVTQSSRYLVKRTGEKVFLECVQDMDHENMFWYRQDPGLGLRLIYFSYDVKMKEKGDIPEGYSVSREKKERFSLILESASTNQTSMYLCASSPRRQNTEAFFGQGTRLTVV.

CDR3 loop: CASSPGPWEQYF. The CDR3 DNA reads as TGCGCCAGCAGCCCGGGACCTTGGGAGCAGTACTTC. The genes are TRBV5-1 and TRBJ2-7; D might be TRBD1 or TRBD2, each matching 5 bases. The CDR3 totals 12 residues. Germline V gene sequence: CDR1 SGHRS, CDR2 YFSETQ. V lost 4 bases, J lost 7 bases, and 12 bases lay in between. Based on the CDR3 plus reference TRBV5-1 and TRBJ2-7, the full variable domain is KAGVTQTPRYLIKTRGQQVTLSCSPISGHRSVSWYQQTPGQGLQFLFEYFSETQRNKGNFPGRFSGRQFSNSRSEMNVSTLELGDSALYLCASSPGPWEQYFGPGTRLTVT.

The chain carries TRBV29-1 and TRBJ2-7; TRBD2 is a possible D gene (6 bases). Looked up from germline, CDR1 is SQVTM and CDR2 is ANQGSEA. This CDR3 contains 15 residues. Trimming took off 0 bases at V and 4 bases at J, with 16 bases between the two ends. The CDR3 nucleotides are TGCAGCGTTGAAGATCCTAAAGGCGGGGCGTACGAGCAGTACTTC. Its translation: CSVEDPKGGAYEQYF.

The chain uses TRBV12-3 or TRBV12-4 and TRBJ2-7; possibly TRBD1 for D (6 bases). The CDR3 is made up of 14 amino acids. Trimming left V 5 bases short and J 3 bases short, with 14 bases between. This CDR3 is CASSPQGWGYEQYF. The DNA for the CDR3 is TGTGCCAGCAGTCCACAGGGTTGGGGCTACGAGCAGTACTTC.

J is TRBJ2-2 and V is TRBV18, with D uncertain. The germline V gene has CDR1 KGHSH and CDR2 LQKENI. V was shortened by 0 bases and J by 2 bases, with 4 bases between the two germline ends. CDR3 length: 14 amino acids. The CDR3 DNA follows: TGTGCCAGCTCACCACCACCTAACACCGGGGAGCTGTTTTTT. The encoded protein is CASSPPPNTGELFF.

CDR3 residues: CASSLEVTYEQYF. The CDR3 DNA reads TGTGCCAGCAGTTTGGAGGTGACCTACGAGCAGTACTTC. The chain is built from TRBV12-3 or TRBV12-4 and TRBJ2-7, with a tentative D call TRBD2 (5 bases). CDR3 length equals 13 residues. The V and J ends lost 3 bases and 2 bases respectively, with 8 bases between them.

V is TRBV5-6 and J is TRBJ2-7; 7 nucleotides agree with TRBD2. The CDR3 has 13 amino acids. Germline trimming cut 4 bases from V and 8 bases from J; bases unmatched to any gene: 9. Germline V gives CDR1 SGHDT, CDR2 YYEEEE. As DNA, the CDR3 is TGTGCCAGCAGCGGTGGGTTAGCGGGTAAGCAGTACTTC. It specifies CASSGGLAGKQYF.

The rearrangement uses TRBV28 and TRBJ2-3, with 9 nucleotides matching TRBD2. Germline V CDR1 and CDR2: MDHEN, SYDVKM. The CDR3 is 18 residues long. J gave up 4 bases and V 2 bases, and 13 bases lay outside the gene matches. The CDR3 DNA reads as TGTGCCAGCAGTTTAAGGGGTGTTTGGCGGGAGGGCGCAGATACGCAGTATTTT. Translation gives CASSLRGVWREGADTQYF. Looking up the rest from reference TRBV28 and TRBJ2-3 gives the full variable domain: DVKVTQSSRYLVKRTGEKVFLECVQDMDHENMFWYRQDPGLGLRLIYFSYDVKMKEKGDIPEGYSVSREKKERFSLILESASTNQTSMYLCASSLRGVWREGADTQYFGPGTRLTVL.

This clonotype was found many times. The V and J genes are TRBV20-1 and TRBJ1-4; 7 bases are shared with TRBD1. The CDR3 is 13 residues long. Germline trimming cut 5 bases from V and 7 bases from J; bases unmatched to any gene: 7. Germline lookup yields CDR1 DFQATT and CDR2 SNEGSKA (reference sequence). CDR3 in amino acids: CSAERTGGEKLFF. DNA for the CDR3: TGCAGTGCTGAACGGACAGGAGGTGAAAAACTGTTTTTT.

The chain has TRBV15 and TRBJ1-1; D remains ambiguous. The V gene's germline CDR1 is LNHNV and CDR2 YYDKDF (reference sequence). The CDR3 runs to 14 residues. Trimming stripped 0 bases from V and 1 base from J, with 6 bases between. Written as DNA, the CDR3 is TGTGCCACCAGCAGAGATCGGGGGAACACTGAAGCTTTCTTT. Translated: CATSRDRGNTEAFF. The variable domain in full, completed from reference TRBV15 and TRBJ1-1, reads DAMVIQNPRYQVTQFGKPVTLSCSQTLNHNVMYWYQQKSSQAPKLLFHYYDKDFNNEADTPDNFQSRRPNTSFCFLDIRSPGLGDTAMYLCATSRDRGNTEAFFGQGTRLTVV.

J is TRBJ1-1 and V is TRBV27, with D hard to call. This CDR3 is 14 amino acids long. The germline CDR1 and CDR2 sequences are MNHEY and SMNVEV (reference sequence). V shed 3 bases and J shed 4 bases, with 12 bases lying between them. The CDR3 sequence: CASSLRVAGTEAFF. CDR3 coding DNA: TGTGCCAGCAGTTTGAGGGTCGCTGGCACTGAAGCTTTCTTT.

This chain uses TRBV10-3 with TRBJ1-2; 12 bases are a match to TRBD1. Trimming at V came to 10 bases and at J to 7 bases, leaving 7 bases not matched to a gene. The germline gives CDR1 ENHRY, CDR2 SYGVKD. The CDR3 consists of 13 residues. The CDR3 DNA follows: TGTGCCACCGCGGGACAGGGGGCGCGTGGCTACACCTTC. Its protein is CATAGQGARGYTF.